The present TCR beta chain was sequenced within a study of T cell responses to AZD1222 COVID-19 vaccine. Produced via immunoSEQ multiplex PCR; TCRdb's table is partial and in-frame only. This table has fewer than 110,000 clones, roughly 87% appearing once. V lost 9 bases, J lost 5 bases, and 16 bases stayed unmatched. Germline loops: CDR1 LNHDA, CDR2 SQIVND (reference sequence). This CDR3 spans 15 amino acids. This sequence joins TRBV19 and TRBJ2-7, with TRBD1 matching 7 bases. Here the sequenced sample was peripheral blood, taken on day 0 of AZD1222 vaccination. The origin of this receptor is an adult in good health. The CDR3 sequence: CASKTGVGPYDEQYF. CDR3 nucleotides: TGTGCCAGCAAAACAGGGGTTGGCCCTTATGACGAGCAGTACTTC.